This TCR beta chain derives from a study of cytomegalovirus exposure and HLA in healthy donors. Turning to this clone: What it binds is not known.

Whole-study results and caveats: Presence/absence analyses treated sequencing depth as roughly uniform across donors. Some highly shared sequence variants likely arose as a pipeline artifact. Reported findings show TCR beta sequences accurately forecast HLA-A and HLA-B alleles in most subjects.

Germline loops: CDR1 MDHEN, CDR2 SYDVKM. With V trimmed by 6 bases and J by 6 bases, 4 bases remained unmatched. This CDR3 has 13 residues. Use of 60 Vbeta and 13 Jbeta primers characterized the PCR. Clones were sequenced by immunoSEQ multiplex PCR, and TCRdb holds only the in-frame ones, with some missing. The sample includes about 97,000 clones, around 85% of them seen just once. The sequencing sample was made of PBMCs. The sequence was collected from a man younger than 40 in good health and CMV-seronegative. V gene TRBV28 combines with J gene TRBJ2-1; 8 bases line up with TRBD2. The CDR3 nucleotides read TGTGCCAGCAGGCCGGGAGGGATCAATGAGCAGTTCTTC. This translates into CASRPGGINEQFF.